This T cell receptor (beta chain) was captured in a study of blood T cell repertoires in COVID-19. Across the study: COVID-19 samples from acute and convalescent phases originated in the United States, Italy and Spain. PBMCs, B-cell-depleted T cells, or T cells were the source of the cDNA or gDNA that made up the material.

Trimming took 4 bases from V and 8 from J; bases not matched to a gene: 5. From germline, CDR1 is LGHNA and CDR2 YNFKEQ. The CDR3 extends over 13 amino acids. Per the authors' pipeline: Estimation of nucleated cell counts relied on the amplification of reference gene primers. Here immunoSEQ multiplex PCR was the method, and the copy in TCRdb shows in-frame clones only, minus some. That table furnishes V, J and clone size, whereas the DNA furnished D and trimming. The data hold a few hundred thousand clones, with approximately 91% observed a single time. During active infection, Seattle patients enrolled and were then monitored through disease.

The TCR comes from a woman aged 25 to 39 with COVID-19, enrolled during active disease. The V and J genes are TRBV4-2 and TRBJ1-2, with TRBD1 matching 9 bases. The sequencing sample was made of peripheral blood. The CDR3 region has the DNA TGTGCCAGCAGCCCATTACAGGGGGCGGGCTACACCTTC. It codes for CASSPLQGAGYTF.